This record concerns one T cell receptor beta chain sequence. Its antigen is still unknown. This sample stems from a study of blood T cells in healthy people across ages. Study-level points and caveats: A strong correlation between TCR beta diversity and naive T cell percentage was seen.

V lost 2 bases to trimming and J lost 2 bases; unmatched junction nucleotides: 12. Looked up from germline, CDR1 is MNHEY and CDR2 is SVGAGI. The CDR3 has 19 residues. Primed by a sample-barcoded 5' primer and a J-beta primer mix, a second PCR proceeded for roughly 7 to 12 cycles. TCRdb reprocessed the 5' RACE reads with MiXCR, giving one entry per CDR3 protein. This sample yields 800,000 or so distinct CDR3 sequences, of which under 80% are seen a single time; about a quarter belongs to the top ten. The J gene is TRBJ2-7, the V gene TRBV6-5; 13 bases fit TRBD2. Sequenced material: blood. The sequence derives from a man younger than 40 in good health. The CDR3 region is CASSYPVQTSGGTPYEQYF. The CDR3 bases are TGTGCCAGCAGTTACCCCGTCCAGACTAGCGGGGGGACCCCCTACGAGCAGTACTTC.